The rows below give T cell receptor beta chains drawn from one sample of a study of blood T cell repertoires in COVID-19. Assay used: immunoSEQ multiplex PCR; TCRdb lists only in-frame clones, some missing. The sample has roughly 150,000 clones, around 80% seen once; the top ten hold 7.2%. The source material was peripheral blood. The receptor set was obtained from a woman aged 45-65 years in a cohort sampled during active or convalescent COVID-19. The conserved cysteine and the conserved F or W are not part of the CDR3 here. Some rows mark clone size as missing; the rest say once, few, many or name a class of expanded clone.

ASKLGSGNYGYT	TRBJ1-2	-	TRBV3-1/TRBV3-2
ATSARTDFNTEAF	TRBJ1-1	-	TRBV24-1
ASSFPRTGELF	TRBJ2-2	once	TRBV5-1
ASSQGAGEQF	TRBJ2-1	-	TRBV3-1/TRBV3-2
ASSGTPNSGNTIY	TRBJ1-3	-	TRBV7-6
ASSSAGGRETQY	TRBJ2-5	once	TRBV7-7
ASSAQGKNSPLH	TRBJ1-6	-	TRBV3-1/TRBV3-2
ASSPGGTDTQY	TRBJ2-3	-	TRBV9
ASSPERFGRADTQY	TRBJ2-3	-	TRBV14
ASSQTTSWV	TRBJ1-2	-	TRBV6-2/TRBV6-3
ASSYPPGGSDNEQF	TRBJ2-1	once	TRBV6-6
ASSPQGNGYT	TRBJ1-2	-	TRBV5-1
ARPILPGGFFYGYT	TRBJ1-2	-	TRBV21-1
ASTVGNQPQH	TRBJ1-5	once	TRBV6-5
ASSASPRPNNEQF	TRBJ2-1	-	TRBV9
ASSLSPGLPSSGANVLT	TRBJ2-6	once	TRBV7-8
ASSLLAGSGNTIY	TRBJ1-3	-	TRBV11-2
ASSFRDRVEAF	TRBJ1-1	-	TRBV12-3/TRBV12-4
AIRNNTGT	TRBJ1-2	-	TRBV10-3
ASSNTGVNQAEAF	TRBJ1-1	once	TRBV6-5
ASSEEERTPLH	TRBJ1-6	-	TRBV6-1
ASSQDPGRKGYNQPQH	TRBJ1-5	-	TRBV3-1/TRBV3-2
ASSPGQPTNEKLF	TRBJ1-4	once	TRBV9
ASSLQVSTYEQY	TRBJ2-7	once	TRBV7-2